This T cell receptor beta chain was captured in a study of blood T cell repertoires in COVID-19 (TCRdb year 2020). Broadly, across the study: Collaborator samples came from the United States, Italy and Spain and covered acute and convalescent phases of COVID-19. The material from the prospective study consisted of cDNA or gDNA derived from T cells, B-cell-depleted T cells, or PBMCs. The dataset comprised deeply sampled blood TCRbeta repertoires from subjects exposed to, actively infected with, or recovered from COVID-19. A freely available public database, intended as a resource for researchers studying the immune response to SARS-CoV-2, is where the repertoires were released. Samples came from the ongoing ImmuneRACE study (first 160 participants) plus 1,254 subjects from 6 global collaborators. A de-identified subject ID, COVID-19 status, age in years and sex were almost always included in the sample metadata. Where HLA class I and class II types were available, the types were taken from metadata supplied by the sample provider, not from assay-based typing.

From a lookup of the germline V gene (reference sequence), CDR1 and CDR2 are PRHDT and FYEKMQ. Inclusive of the bounding cysteine and phenylalanine, the CDR3 is 16 residues long. Only the CDR3 region is kept as DNA, spanning 48 bases read in frame from base 1. The germline V and J ends show losses of 0 bases and 9 bases respectively, and no gene match explains 11 bases of the junction. As to this clone: The target of this receptor is not known. Per-base qualities were not stored, and no clone one base away is much larger.

In Seattle, one collaborating source enrolled patients while the infection was active and tracked those patients longitudinally over the course of disease. Each collaborating institution followed its own protocols to collect whole blood in K2EDTA tubes. Collaborator samples were shipped for TCRbeta analysis as frozen whole blood, isolated PBMCs, or DNA extracted from either sample type. Findings and caveats that apply to the study as a whole: The amount of clinical and demographic metadata varied by source and participant and was provided uncurated.

TCRbeta CDR3 regions were amplified from genomic DNA using the immunoSEQ Assay, a bias-controlled multiplex PCR. For the original study's pipeline: Within the assay, amplification of reference gene primers was used to estimate how many nucleated cells each sample contained. To quantify the absolute abundance of each unique TCRbeta CDR3 rearrangement, sequence reads were collapsed and filtered. For each sample, productive Simpson clonality was calculated as the square root of Simpson's diversity index over productive rearrangements. TCRdb limited this immuneACCESS table to in-frame rearrangements with V and J called. A share of clones is missing; checked studies link under half to unresolved V genes, and the rest is unexplained. D and trimming come from the DNA, and the V and J calls and clone size come from that table. The sample table contains roughly 570,000 clones; only one count was recorded for approximately 88% of them. The ten largest clones add up to around 7.8% of the sample.

Sequencing input: peripheral blood. The chain joins TRBV13 to TRBJ2-1; a stretch of 7 junction bases matches TRBD2. The clonotype originates from a woman aged 45 to 65 with COVID-19, enrolled during active disease. CDR3 region: CASSLGRTSQPGEQFF. The DNA sequence is TGTGCCAGCAGCTTAGGCAGGACTAGTCAGCCGGGTGAGCAGTTCTTC.